This TCR beta chain emerged from a study of post-analysis software for immune sequencing data. As regards this clonotype: Its specificity is unknown.

Unique molecular identifiers were built into the TCR beta cDNA libraries. Each batch of about 0.95 to 11 million T cells produced 450,000 to 500,000 cDNA molecules. One entry per CDR3 protein results from TCRdb running MiXCR on the PCR reads. The sample shows a few hundred thousand distinct CDR3 sequences, 36% of them seen only once. This CDR3 is built from 15 residues. Trimming removed 4 bases from V and 5 bases from J, with 17 bases in between. CDR1 is MDHEN and CDR2 is SYDVKM in the germline V gene. Study-level results: Significantly lower normalized Chao1 diversity was found in patients with multiple sclerosis relative to controls. Samples prepared in the same batch strongly co-clustered by F measure. About 5 TRBV segments were significantly more frequent in patients than in controls. TRBV5-6, TRBV5-1 and TRBV20-1 were among these segments.

This chain connects TRBV28 to TRBJ2-5; the D gene is possibly TRBD1 (6 bases). The clonotype originates from a girl aged 10-17 years with multiple sclerosis. Sequenced sample: blood. The CDR3 DNA reads as TGTGCCAGCAGTTCCTACAGGGCGCGGGTGGAGACCCAGTACTTC. Its protein product is CASSSYRARVETQYF.